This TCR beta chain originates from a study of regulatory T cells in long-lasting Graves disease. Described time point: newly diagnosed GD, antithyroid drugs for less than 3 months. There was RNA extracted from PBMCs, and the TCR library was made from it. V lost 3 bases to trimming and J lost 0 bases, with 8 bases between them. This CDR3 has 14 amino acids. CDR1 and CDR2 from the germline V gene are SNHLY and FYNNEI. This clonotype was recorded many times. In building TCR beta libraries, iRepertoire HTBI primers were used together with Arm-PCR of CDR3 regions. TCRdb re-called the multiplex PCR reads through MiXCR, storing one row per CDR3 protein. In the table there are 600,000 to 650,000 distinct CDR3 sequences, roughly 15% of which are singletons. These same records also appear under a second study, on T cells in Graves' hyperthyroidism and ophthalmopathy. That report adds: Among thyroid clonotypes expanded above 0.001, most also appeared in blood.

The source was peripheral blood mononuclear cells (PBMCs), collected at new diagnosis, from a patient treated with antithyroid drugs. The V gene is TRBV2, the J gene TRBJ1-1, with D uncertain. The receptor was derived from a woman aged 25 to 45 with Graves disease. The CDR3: CASSEIGVNTEAFF. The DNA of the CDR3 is TGTGCCAGCAGTGAGATAGGCGTGAACACTGAAGCTTTCTTT.